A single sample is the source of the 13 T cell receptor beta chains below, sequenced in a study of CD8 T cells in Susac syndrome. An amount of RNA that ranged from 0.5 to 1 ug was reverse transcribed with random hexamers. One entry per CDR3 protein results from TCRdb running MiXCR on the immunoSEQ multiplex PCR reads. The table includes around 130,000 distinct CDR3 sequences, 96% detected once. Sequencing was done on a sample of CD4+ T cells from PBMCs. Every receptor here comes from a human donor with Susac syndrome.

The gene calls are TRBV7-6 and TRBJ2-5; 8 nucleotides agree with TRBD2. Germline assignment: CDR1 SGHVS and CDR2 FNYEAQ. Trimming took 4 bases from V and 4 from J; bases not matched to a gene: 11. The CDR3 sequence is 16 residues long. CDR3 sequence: CASSSPPGLGGETQYF. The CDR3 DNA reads TGTGCCAGCAGCTCCCCACCGGGACTAGGAGGAGAGACCCAGTACTTC.

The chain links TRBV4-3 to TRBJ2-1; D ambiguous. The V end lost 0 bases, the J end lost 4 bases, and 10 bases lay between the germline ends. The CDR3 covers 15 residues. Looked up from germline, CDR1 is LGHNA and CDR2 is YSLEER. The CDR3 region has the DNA TGCGCCAGCAGCCAAGATAGGTCCCCTTACAATGAGCAGTTCTTC. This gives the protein CASSQDRSPYNEQFF.

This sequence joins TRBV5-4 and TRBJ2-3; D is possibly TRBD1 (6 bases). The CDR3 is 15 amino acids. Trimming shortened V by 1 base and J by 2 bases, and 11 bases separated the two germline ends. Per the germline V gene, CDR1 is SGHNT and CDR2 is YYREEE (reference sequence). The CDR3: CASSLTGPPTDTQYF. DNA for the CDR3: TGTGCCAGCAGCTTGACAGGGCCCCCCACAGATACGCAGTATTTT.

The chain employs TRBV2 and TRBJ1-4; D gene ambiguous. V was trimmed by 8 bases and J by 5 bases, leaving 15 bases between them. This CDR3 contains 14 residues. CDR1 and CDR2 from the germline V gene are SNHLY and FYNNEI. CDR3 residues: CASSMASPNEKLFF. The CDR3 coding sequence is TGTGCCAGCTCTATGGCGAGCCCGAATGAAAAACTGTTTTTT.

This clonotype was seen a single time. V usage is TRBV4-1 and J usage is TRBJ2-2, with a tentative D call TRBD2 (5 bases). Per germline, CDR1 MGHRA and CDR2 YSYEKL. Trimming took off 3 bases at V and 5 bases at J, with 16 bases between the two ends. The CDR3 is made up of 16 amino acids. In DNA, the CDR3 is TGCGCCAGCAGCCAGAGGGCGGCAGATCGAACCGGGGAGCTGTTTTTT. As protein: CASSQRAADRTGELFF.

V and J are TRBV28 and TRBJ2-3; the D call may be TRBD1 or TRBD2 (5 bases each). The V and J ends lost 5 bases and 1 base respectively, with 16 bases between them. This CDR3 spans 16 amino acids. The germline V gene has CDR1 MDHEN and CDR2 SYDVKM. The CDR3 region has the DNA TGTGCCAGCAGTGGGACGGGGAAGGGTGGCACAGATACGCAGTATTTT. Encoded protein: CASSGTGKGGTDTQYF.

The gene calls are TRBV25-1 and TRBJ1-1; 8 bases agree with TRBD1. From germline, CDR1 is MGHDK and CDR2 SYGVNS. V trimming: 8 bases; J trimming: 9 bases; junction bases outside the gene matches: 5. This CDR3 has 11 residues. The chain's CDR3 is CASGWTGQAFF. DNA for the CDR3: TGTGCCAGCGGCTGGACAGGGCAAGCTTTCTTT.

CDR3 amino acids: CSAELAGALQQYF. CDR3 DNA: TGCAGTGCTGAACTAGCGGGGGCCCTCCAGCAGTACTTC. The rearrangement joins TRBV20-1 to TRBJ2-7, with 11 bases identical to TRBD2. Germline V gene lookup returns CDR1 DFQATT and CDR2 SNEGSKA (reference sequence). The trim removed 5 bases at V and 8 bases at J, leaving 8 bases unmatched. The length of the CDR3 is 13 residues.

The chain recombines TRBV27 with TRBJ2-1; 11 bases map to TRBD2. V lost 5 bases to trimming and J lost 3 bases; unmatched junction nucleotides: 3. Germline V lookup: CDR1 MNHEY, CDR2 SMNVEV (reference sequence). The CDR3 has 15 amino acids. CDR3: CASSLTSGVYNEQFF. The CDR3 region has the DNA TGTGCCAGCAGTCTGACTAGCGGGGTCTACAATGAGCAGTTCTTC.

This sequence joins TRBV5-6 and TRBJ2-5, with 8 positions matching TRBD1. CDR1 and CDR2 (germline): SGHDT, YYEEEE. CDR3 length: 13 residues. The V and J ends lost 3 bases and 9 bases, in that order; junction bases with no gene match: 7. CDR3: CASSWTTGEAQYF. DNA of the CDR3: TGTGCCAGCAGCTGGACGACAGGGGAGGCCCAGTACTTC.

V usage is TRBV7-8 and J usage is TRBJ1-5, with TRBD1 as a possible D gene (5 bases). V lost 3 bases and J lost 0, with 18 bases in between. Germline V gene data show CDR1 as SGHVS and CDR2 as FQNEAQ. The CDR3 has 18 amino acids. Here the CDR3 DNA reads TGTGCCAGCAGCTTCCGAGGGGTGGCTCCGAATAGCAATCAGCCCCAGCATTTT. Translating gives CASSFRGVAPNSNQPQHF.

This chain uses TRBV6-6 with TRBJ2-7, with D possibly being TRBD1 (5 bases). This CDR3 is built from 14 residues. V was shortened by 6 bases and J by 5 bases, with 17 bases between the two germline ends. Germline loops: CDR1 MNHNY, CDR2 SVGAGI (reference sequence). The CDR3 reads CASSLRQGDNEQYF. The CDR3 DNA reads TGTGCCAGCAGCTTAAGGCAGGGTGACAACGAGCAGTACTTC.

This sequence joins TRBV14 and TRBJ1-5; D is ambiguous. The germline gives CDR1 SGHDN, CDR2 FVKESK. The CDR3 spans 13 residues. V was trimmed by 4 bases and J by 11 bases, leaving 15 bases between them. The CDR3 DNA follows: TGTGCCAGCAGCCGGGATCGGAATGGGGCCCAGCATTTT. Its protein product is CASSRDRNGAQHF.